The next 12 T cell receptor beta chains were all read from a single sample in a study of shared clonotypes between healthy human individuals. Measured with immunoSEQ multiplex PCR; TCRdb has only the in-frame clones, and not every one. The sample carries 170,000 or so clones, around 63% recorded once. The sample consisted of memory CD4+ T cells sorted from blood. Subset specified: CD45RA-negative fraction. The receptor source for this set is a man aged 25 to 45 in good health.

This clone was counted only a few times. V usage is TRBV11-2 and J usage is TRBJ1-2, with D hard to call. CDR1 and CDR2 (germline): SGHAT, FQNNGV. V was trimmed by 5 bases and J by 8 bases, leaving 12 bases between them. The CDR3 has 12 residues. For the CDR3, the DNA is TGTGCCAGCAGCGCCAGGACGGCCGGCTACACCTTC. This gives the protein CASSARTAGYTF.

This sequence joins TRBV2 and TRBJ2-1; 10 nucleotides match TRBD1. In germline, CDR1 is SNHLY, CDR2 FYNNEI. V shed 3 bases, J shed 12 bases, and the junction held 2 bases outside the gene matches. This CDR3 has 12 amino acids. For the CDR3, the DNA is TGTGCCAGCAGTGACCGGGACAGGGGGCAGTTCTTC. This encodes CASSDRDRGQFF.

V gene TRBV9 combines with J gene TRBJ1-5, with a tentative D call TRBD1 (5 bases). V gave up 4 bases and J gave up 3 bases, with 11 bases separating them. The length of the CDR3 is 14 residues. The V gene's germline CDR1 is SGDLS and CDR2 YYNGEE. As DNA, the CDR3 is TGTGCCAGCAGCCCTACAGGCCTCAATCAGCCCCAGCATTTT. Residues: CASSPTGLNQPQHF.

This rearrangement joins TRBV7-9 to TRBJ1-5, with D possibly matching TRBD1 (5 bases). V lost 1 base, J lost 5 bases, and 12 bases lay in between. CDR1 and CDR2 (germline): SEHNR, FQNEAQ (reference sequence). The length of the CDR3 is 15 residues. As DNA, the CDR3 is TGTGCCAGCAGCTTAGATCGACGGGGCGATCAGCCCCAGCATTTT. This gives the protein CASSLDRRGDQPQHF.

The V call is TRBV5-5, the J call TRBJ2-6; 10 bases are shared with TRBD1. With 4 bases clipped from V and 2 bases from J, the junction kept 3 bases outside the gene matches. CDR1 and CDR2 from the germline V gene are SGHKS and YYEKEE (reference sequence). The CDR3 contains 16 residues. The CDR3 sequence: CASSGGTGAGANVLTF. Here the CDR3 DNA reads TGTGCCAGCAGCGGCGGGACAGGGGCTGGGGCCAACGTCCTGACTTTC.

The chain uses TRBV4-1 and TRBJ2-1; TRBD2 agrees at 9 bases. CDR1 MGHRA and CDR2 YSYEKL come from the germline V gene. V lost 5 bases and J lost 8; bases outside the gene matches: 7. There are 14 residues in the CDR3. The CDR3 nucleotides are TGCGCCAGCAGCAAGCGGGAGGCTCGCGATGAGCAGTTCTTC. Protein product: CASSKREARDEQFF.

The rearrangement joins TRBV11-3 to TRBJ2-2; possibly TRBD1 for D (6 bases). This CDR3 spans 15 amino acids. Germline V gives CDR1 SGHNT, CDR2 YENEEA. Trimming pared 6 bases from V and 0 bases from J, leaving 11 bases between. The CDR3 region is CASSPGQSNTGELFF. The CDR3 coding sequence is TGTGCCAGCAGTCCTGGACAGTCGAACACCGGGGAGCTGTTTTTT.

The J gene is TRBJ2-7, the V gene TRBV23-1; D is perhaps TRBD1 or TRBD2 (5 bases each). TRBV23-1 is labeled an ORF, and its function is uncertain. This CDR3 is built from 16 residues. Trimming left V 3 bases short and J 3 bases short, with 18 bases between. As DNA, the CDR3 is TGCGCCAGCAGTCACAGGGCTTGGGCGAGGGGCTACGAGCAGTACTTC. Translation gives CASSHRAWARGYEQYF.

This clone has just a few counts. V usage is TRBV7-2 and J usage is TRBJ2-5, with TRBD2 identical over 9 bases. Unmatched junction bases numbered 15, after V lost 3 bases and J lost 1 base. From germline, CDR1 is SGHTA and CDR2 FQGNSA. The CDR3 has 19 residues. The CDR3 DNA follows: TGTGCCAGCAGCTTTTTGGCGGGAGGGCCTCGAAGTTTCCAAGAGACCCAGTACTTC. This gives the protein CASSFLAGGPRSFQETQYF.

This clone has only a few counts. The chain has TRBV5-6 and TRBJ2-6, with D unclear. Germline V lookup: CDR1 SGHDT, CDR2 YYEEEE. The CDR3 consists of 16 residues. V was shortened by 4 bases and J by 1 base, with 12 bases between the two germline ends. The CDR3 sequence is CASSPPWGSGANVLTF. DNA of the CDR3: TGTGCCAGCAGCCCCCCGTGGGGTTCTGGGGCCAACGTCCTGACTTTC.

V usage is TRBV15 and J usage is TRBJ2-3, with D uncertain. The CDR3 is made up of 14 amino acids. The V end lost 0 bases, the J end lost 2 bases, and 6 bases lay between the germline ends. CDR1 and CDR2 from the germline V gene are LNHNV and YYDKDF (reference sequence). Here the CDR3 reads CATSRDGVTDTQYF. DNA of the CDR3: TGTGCCACCAGCAGAGATGGTGTCACAGATACGCAGTATTTT.

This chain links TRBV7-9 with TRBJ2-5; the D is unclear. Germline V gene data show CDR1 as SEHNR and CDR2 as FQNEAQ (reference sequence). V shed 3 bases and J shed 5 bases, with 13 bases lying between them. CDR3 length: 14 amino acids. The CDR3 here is CASSFSTFGETQYF. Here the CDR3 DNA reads TGTGCCAGCAGCTTTAGCACCTTCGGGGAGACCCAGTACTTC.